The clone carrying this T cell receptor (beta chain) occurred a few times. Its antigen remains unidentified. CDR1 is MNHEY, CDR2 SMNVEV, per germline (reference sequence). V gave up 5 bases and J gave up 4 bases, with 11 bases separating them. The CDR3 spans 13 residues. The sample comes from a study of CD39 and CD103 CD8 tumor-infiltrating T cells. Assay used: immunoSEQ multiplex PCR; TCRdb lists only in-frame clones, some missing. The sample shows fewer than 4,000 clones, roughly three fifths of them seen only once. Study-wide results and limits: DP CD8 TILs appeared more oligoclonal than DN and SP CD8 TILs and blood memory CD8 T cells.

The specimen sequenced was CD39- CD103- CD8+ T cells sorted from the tumor. Subset reported: CD103-CD39- double-negative CD45RA- CD8 T cells. The chain joins TRBV27 to TRBJ1-1; D is unclear. This TCR was recovered from a human donor with head and neck squamous cell carcinoma. CDR3 sequence reads: CASSPFLGTEAFF. CDR3 in DNA: TGTGCCAGCAGTCCATTCTTAGGCACTGAAGCTTTCTTT.